This T cell receptor beta chain was identified in a study of tumor-infiltrating lymphocytes in primary liver carcinoma. Across the whole study: Surgical resection served as treatment for the primary liver carcinoma of these patients. Samples gave roughly 3.5 to 7.5 million productive TCRbeta reads, similar across tissue types.

The authors took blood RNA from unsorted whole blood and also extracted germline DNA. There were only treatment-naive patients, all with chronic HBV infection. Investigators obtained four milliliters of peripheral blood ahead of surgery. The CDR3 runs to 15 residues. The V gene end was trimmed by 4 bases and the J gene end by 5 bases; junction bases not matched to a gene: 7. Looked up from germline, CDR1 is SQVTM and CDR2 is ANQGSEA. Production of TCR beta cDNA used around 500 ng total RNA together with a constant-region primer. Libraries of TCR beta came from three nested multiplex PCR rounds with slightly modified ARM-PCR. Primers for the first two PCR rounds were TRBV1-TRBV30 forward primers and a C-beta reverse primer (about 9 cycles per round). TCRdb re-called the multiplex PCR reads through MiXCR, storing one row per CDR3 protein. The data show about 320,000 distinct CDR3 sequences, over 55% seen once.

The TCR originated in a man aged 35 to 55 with primary liver carcinoma and hepatitis B virus infection. The chain recombines TRBV29-1 with TRBJ2-6, with 8 nucleotides matching TRBD1. The sequencing sample was made of peripheral blood. In DNA, the CDR3 is TGCAGCGTTGGACAGGGGCAGGATAGGGCCAACGTCCTGACTTTC. It codes for CSVGQGQDRANVLTF.